What follows are 22 T cell receptor beta chains derived from one specimen sequenced in a study of CD8 T cells in Susac syndrome. Random hexamers primed reverse transcription of about 0.45 to 1 ug RNA. TCRdb redid the calling of the immunoSEQ multiplex PCR reads with MiXCR, one entry per CDR3 protein. Here the sample spans fewer than 250,000 distinct CDR3 sequences, 80% to 95% being singletons. The sequenced sample was CD4+ T cells from PBMCs. The receptors were gathered from a human donor in good health.

The V call is TRBV7-8, the J call TRBJ2-5; D unresolved. This CDR3 has 14 amino acids. V gave up 4 bases and J gave up 5 bases, with 14 bases separating them. Germline V gives CDR1 SGHVS, CDR2 FQNEAQ. In DNA, the CDR3 is TGTGCCAGCAGCTATCATGTGGCCCGCGAGACCCAGTACTTC. Translated: CASSYHVARETQYF.

This clonotype occurred a few times. The V and J genes are TRBV7-9 and TRBJ1-5, with D possibly matching TRBD1 (6 bases). The CDR3 has 13 residues. Trimming removed 4 bases from V and 7 bases from J, with 11 bases in between. Germline V gives CDR1 SEHNR, CDR2 FQNEAQ (reference sequence). CDR3 in amino acids: CASSSTGRQPQHF. CDR3 DNA: TGTGCCAGCAGCTCCACAGGGAGACAGCCCCAGCATTTT.

Here the CDR3 reads CASSFGLFNIQYF. In DNA, the CDR3 is TGTGCCAGCAGTTTTGGCCTTTTCAACATTCAGTACTTC. This chain connects TRBV28 to TRBJ2-4; D ambiguous. V was shortened by 3 bases and J by 7 bases, with 10 bases between the two germline ends. The CDR3 loop spans 13 amino acids. The germline V gene has CDR1 MDHEN and CDR2 SYDVKM. Together with reference TRBV28 and TRBJ2-4, the CDR3 gives the full variable domain: DVKVTQSSRYLVKRTGEKVFLECVQDMDHENMFWYRQDPGLGLRLIYFSYDVKMKEKGDIPEGYSVSREKKERFSLILESASTNQTSMYLCASSFGLFNIQYFGAGTRLSVL.

This clonotype was counted a single time. This chain joins TRBV2 and TRBJ2-7; TRBD2 aligns across 10 bases. Trimming took 3 bases from V and 0 from J; bases not matched to a gene: 8. The germline V gene has CDR1 SNHLY and CDR2 FYNNEI. This CDR3 contains 17 residues. Here the CDR3 reads CASSDLAGANSSYEQYF. CDR3 bases: TGTGCCAGCAGTGACCTAGCGGGGGCCAACAGCTCCTACGAGCAGTACTTC.

The rearrangement joins TRBV5-1 to TRBJ2-3; D is uncertain. This CDR3 has 17 amino acids. V lost 1 base, J lost 1 base, and 16 bases lay in between. Per the germline V gene, CDR1 is SGHRS and CDR2 is YFSETQ. CDR3 region: CASSLPWQITGTDTQYF. The CDR3 bases are TGCGCCAGCAGCTTGCCGTGGCAGATCACTGGCACAGATACGCAGTATTTT.

This chain connects TRBV6-2 or TRBV6-3 to TRBJ2-7; D is ambiguous. V lost 2 bases and J lost 3, with 11 bases in between. This CDR3 has 14 amino acids. Germline CDR1 MNHEY, CDR2 SVGEGT. The chain's CDR3 is CASSYMGQRYEQYV. CDR3 nucleotides: TGTGCCAGCAGTTACATGGGTCAGCGCTACGAGCAGTACGTC.

This clonotype appeared once. The chain recombines TRBV18 with TRBJ2-1; no clear D gene. Germline-derived CDR1 and CDR2 are KGHSH and LQKENI. V shed 3 bases and J shed 1 base, with 10 bases lying between them. The CDR3 is 15 amino acids. The CDR3 here is CASSPETLSYNEQFF. DNA for the CDR3: TGTGCCAGCTCACCCGAGACACTTTCCTACAATGAGCAGTTCTTC.

This chain joins TRBV28 and TRBJ2-3; tentatively, D is TRBD2 (6 bases). This CDR3 is built from 16 residues. V lost 6 bases and J 5 bases, leaving 21 bases between the germline ends. Germline V lookup: CDR1 MDHEN, CDR2 SYDVKM. Written as DNA, the CDR3 is TGTGCCAGCAGAGGACTTAGCGGTTTGGAAGGAGATACGCAGTATTTT. As protein: CASRGLSGLEGDTQYF.

V and J are TRBV5-1 and TRBJ1-5; a possible D gene is TRBD1 (6 bases). The V and J ends lost 4 bases and 4 bases respectively, with 12 bases between them. There are 14 residues in the CDR3. The V gene's germline CDR1 is SGHRS and CDR2 YFSETQ. Here the CDR3 DNA reads TGCGCCAGCAGCCCTGGACAGTATAATCAGCCCCAGCATTTT. Its protein product is CASSPGQYNQPQHF.

The chain combines TRBV12-3 or TRBV12-4 with TRBJ2-3; TRBD2 might be the D (5 bases). This CDR3 is 12 amino acids long. The ends were cut back, 6 bases at V and 8 bases at J, with 12 bases in the middle. CDR3 region: CASSLREGTQYF. The CDR3 DNA reads as TGTGCCAGCAGCCTAAGAGAGGGTACGCAGTATTTT.

CDR3 in DNA: TGTGCCAGTACTCCAAATCCGGGACAGGGCCCCACCGGGGAGCTGTTTTTT. It translates to CASTPNPGQGPTGELFF. The chain links TRBV19 to TRBJ2-2, with 9 bases aligning to TRBD1. The CDR3 runs to 17 residues. Trimming removed 7 bases from V and 4 bases from J; junction bases left unmatched: 13. From germline, CDR1 is LNHDA and CDR2 SQIVND (reference sequence).

The chain carries TRBV5-6 and TRBJ2-7; D could derive from TRBD1 or TRBD2 (7 bases each). CDR3 size: 13 residues. CDR1 and CDR2 from the germline V gene are SGHDT and YYEEEE. V was cut by 5 bases and J by 6 bases, with 15 bases left in between. In nucleotides, the CDR3 is TGTGCCAGCAGATTCGACAGGGAGGGCGAGCAGTACTTC. Protein sequence: CASRFDREGEQYF.

The CDR3 loop is CRDEKGNTIYF. The CDR3 DNA sequence: TGCAGGGATGAAAAGGGAAACACCATATATTTT. The chain couples TRBV20-1 to TRBJ1-3; D is uncertain. Germline V gene data show CDR1 as DFQATT and CDR2 as SNEGSKA (reference sequence). The length of the CDR3 is 11 residues.

J is TRBJ1-2 and V is TRBV21-1. TRBV21-1 is a pseudogene. The CDR3 is 13 amino acids. This CDR3 reads CASILSWSPRYTF. DNA for the CDR3: TGTGCCAGCATCCTTTCCTGGTCTCCCCGATACACCTTC.

The chain employs TRBV3-1 and TRBJ2-3; 7 positions match TRBD2. Germline V gene data show CDR1 as LGHDT and CDR2 as YNNKEL (reference sequence). V trimming: 2 bases; J trimming: 5 bases; junction bases outside the gene matches: 7. The CDR3 is 15 amino acids. CDR3 bases: TGTGCCAGCAGCCAAATTTCGGGCGGGGGAGATACGCAGTATTTT. Its translation: CASSQISGGGDTQYF.

V usage is TRBV7-9 and J usage is TRBJ2-1; D not resolved. CDR1 is SEHNR, CDR2 FQNEAQ, per germline (reference sequence). The CDR3 runs 14 residues. V was trimmed by 5 bases and J by 3 bases, leaving 11 bases between them. The CDR3 sequence is CASSPGEYYNEQFF. In DNA, the CDR3 is TGTGCCAGCAGCCCTGGGGAATACTACAATGAGCAGTTCTTC.

This chain connects TRBV24-1 to TRBJ2-5; 9 nucleotides match TRBD2. J lost 0 bases, V lost 4 bases, and 8 bases had no gene match. The CDR3 covers 17 residues. Germline V gene sequence: CDR1 KGHDR, CDR2 SFDVKD. This CDR3 is CATSDPRLAAYQETQYF. CDR3 nucleotides: TGTGCCACCAGTGACCCAAGACTAGCGGCCTACCAAGAGACCCAGTACTTC.

V is TRBV20-1 and J is TRBJ2-1; 12 bases are a match to TRBD2. This CDR3 is 13 amino acids long. Germline CDR1 and CDR2: DFQATT and SNEGSKA (reference sequence). With 7 bases clipped from V and 7 bases from J, the junction kept 5 bases outside the gene matches. The CDR3 sequence: CSGYLAGGNEQFF. CDR3 in DNA: TGCAGTGGTTACCTAGCGGGGGGGAATGAGCAGTTCTTC.

The chain carries TRBV2 and TRBJ1-2; TRBD1 is a possible D gene (5 bases). V lost 0 bases and J 5 bases, leaving 13 bases between the germline ends. The CDR3 has 15 amino acids. Germline CDR1 reads SNHLY; CDR2 reads FYNNEI. The CDR3 loop reads CASSEAQRRGYGYTF. In DNA form, the CDR3 reads TGTGCCAGCAGTGAAGCGCAACGGCGGGGGTATGGCTACACCTTC.

The chain has TRBV18 and TRBJ2-3; D tentatively fits TRBD1 or TRBD2 (5 bases each). The CDR3 sequence is 14 residues long. Germline values: CDR1 KGHSH, CDR2 LQKENI. Trimming removed 3 bases from V and 5 bases from J, with 12 bases in between. The CDR3, as DNA: TGTGCCAGCTCACCGGGGACCTTGGGAGATACGCAGTATTTT. Its protein product is CASSPGTLGDTQYF.

The chain is built from TRBV12-5 and TRBJ2-1, with 10 nucleotides matching TRBD1. Per germline, CDR1 LGHNT and CDR2 FRNRAP. V gave up 6 bases and J gave up 5 bases; unmatched junction bases: 7. The CDR3 sequence is 15 residues long. Written as DNA, the CDR3 is TGTGCTAGTGGCCAGGGACAGGGGTTTAACAATGAGCAGTTCTTC. Its protein product is CASGQGQGFNNEQFF.

The chain has TRBV7-2 and TRBJ2-4, with 9 nucleotides matching TRBD2. Germline V gene data show CDR1 as SGHTA and CDR2 as FQGNSA. J gave up 7 bases and V 4 bases, and 11 bases lay outside the gene matches. The CDR3 length is 16 residues. CDR3 nucleotide sequence: TGTGCCAGCAGCTCCCGAGCGGGGGGCCTAGACAACATTCAGTACTTC. It specifies CASSSRAGGLDNIQYF.